This paragraph covers one T cell receptor (beta chain) sequence. Antigen specificity is unknown. CDR3 size: 13 residues. The germline gives CDR1 SGDLS, CDR2 YYNGEE. V shed 4 bases and J 2 bases; nucleotides not matched to a gene: 2. Produced via immunoSEQ multiplex PCR; TCRdb's table is partial and in-frame only. This table has some 25,000 clones, approximately 81% appearing once. The data were taken from a study of cytotoxic CD8 clonotypes in ibrutinib-treated CLL. Findings of the study overall: At ibrutinib response, clonality increased, and at progression it declined back toward baseline.

The V call is TRBV9, the J call TRBJ1-2; TRBD1 matches at 7 bases. Here the sequenced sample was PBMCs, taken before ibrutinib treatment. This clonotype was obtained from a human donor with chronic lymphocytic leukemia. CDR3 coding DNA: TGTGCCAGCAGCTCGGACAGGAACTATGGCTACACCTTC. Amino acids: CASSSDRNYGYTF. Variable domain in full (rest from reference TRBV9 and TRBJ1-2): DSGVTQTPKHLITATGQRVTLRCSPRSGDLSVYWYQQSLDQGLQFLIQYYNGEERAKGNILERFSAQQFPDLHSELNLSSLELGDSALYFCASSSDRNYGYTFGSGTRLTVV.